The 27 T cell receptor beta chains in this list originate from one sample, sequenced in a study of OX40 agonist ivuxolimab in advanced cancers. The library was built by means of the immunoSEQ multiplex PCR assay. Not all clones reach the TCRdb copy of this immuneACCESS table, which keeps in-frame sequences only. Checked studies attribute under half of the gap to unresolved V genes and leave the rest unexplained. In all, the sample holds some 45,000 clones, and 80% to 90% of those were seen once. The ten largest clonotypes hold about 2% of the sample. Sample: CD4+ or CD8+ T cells sorted from blood, taken in a trial of the OX40 agonist ivuxolimab. Receptor source: an adult with an advanced solid tumor such as melanoma, head and neck, liver or kidney cancer.

The chain couples TRBV9 to TRBJ1-3; D is undetermined. The CDR3 totals 14 residues. Trimming left V 4 bases short and J 3 bases short, with 11 bases between. Germline CDR1 is SGDLS and CDR2 is YYNGEE. The CDR3 protein is CASSRGGLGNTIYF. The CDR3 bases are TGTGCCAGCAGCCGAGGCGGCCTTGGAAACACCATATATTTT.

The chain combines TRBV21-1 with TRBJ2-1; the table assigns TRBD1, which was not confirmed against the DNA. TRBV21-1 is recorded as a pseudogene. This CDR3 is built from 16 residues. The CDR3 protein is CASSKGAPTYHNEQFF. The CDR3 bases are TGTGCCAGCAGCAAAGGTGCCCCGACATACCACAATGAGCAGTTCTTC.

This clone came up a few times. This rearrangement joins TRBV27 to TRBJ2-5, with 12 bases identical to TRBD2. This CDR3 has 17 amino acids. Germline trimming cut 5 bases from V and 4 bases from J; bases unmatched to any gene: 11. The germline CDR1 and CDR2 sequences are MNHEY and SMNVEV (reference sequence). CDR3 nucleotide sequence: TGTGCCAGCAGTCGACTAGCGGGGGTGAAGTTGACAGAGACCCAGTACTTC. Residues: CASSRLAGVKLTETQYF.

The chain uses TRBV5-6 and TRBJ1-5; no definite D call. The germline gives CDR1 SGHDT, CDR2 YYEEEE. The CDR3 is 15 residues long. V lost 4 bases and J lost 6, with 17 bases in between. The CDR3 sequence: CASSTTALMSQPQHF. DNA of the CDR3: TGTGCCAGCAGCACTACTGCGTTGATGAGTCAGCCCCAGCATTTT.

This sequence joins TRBV19 and TRBJ1-4, with D perhaps matching TRBD1 (5 bases). In germline, CDR1 is LNHDA, CDR2 SQIVND (reference sequence). The CDR3 is 15 amino acids. V gave up 3 bases and J gave up 4 bases, with 12 bases separating them. The CDR3 reads CASSMTAGVNEKLFF. The CDR3 nucleotides are TGTGCCAGTAGTATGACAGCTGGGGTTAATGAAAAACTGTTTTTT.

V usage is TRBV5-4 and J usage is TRBJ2-3; 8 bases align to TRBD1. V was pared by 1 base and J by 3 bases, with 13 bases of the junction left unmatched. This CDR3 comprises 18 residues. Germline-derived CDR1 and CDR2 are SGHNT and YYREEE (reference sequence). For the CDR3, the DNA is TGTGCCAGCAGCTTGCCTATGTTCGGGACAGGAGAAACAGATACGCAGTATTTT. This gives the protein CASSLPMFGTGETDTQYF.

This chain links TRBV30 with TRBJ1-2, with 7 bases aligning to TRBD1. The length of the CDR3 is 13 residues. Per germline, CDR1 GTSNPN and CDR2 SVGIG (reference sequence). The V segment lost 3 bases and the J segment 5 bases; nucleotides outside the gene matches: 6. The CDR3 sequence: CAWSRTGGYGYTF. Written as DNA, the CDR3 is TGTGCCTGGAGCCGGACAGGAGGATATGGCTACACCTTC.

This clone qualifies as medium-sized. The rearrangement uses TRBV5-1 and TRBJ2-7; 7 bases are a match to TRBD1. Germline V gene lookup returns CDR1 SGHRS and CDR2 YFSETQ. The CDR3 has 14 amino acids. The ends lost 2 bases at V and 2 bases at J; junction bases unmatched: 4. CDR3 DNA: TGCGCCAGCAGCTTATACAGGGGACCCTACGAGCAGTACTTC. Amino acids: CASSLYRGPYEQYF.

This chain uses TRBV14 with TRBJ1-2; D gene ambiguous. V lost 6 bases and J lost 4, with 15 bases in between. CDR1 is SGHDN and CDR2 is FVKESK in the germline V gene. The CDR3 has 14 amino acids. The CDR3 nucleotides are TGTGCCAGCAGTCCGGTCGAGGCGAGCTATGGCTACACCTTC. This codes for CASSPVEASYGYTF.

This clone was seen once. The rearrangement links TRBV11-2 to TRBJ2-6, with unresolved D. CDR1 is SGHAT and CDR2 is FQNNGV in the germline V gene. V was trimmed by 5 bases and J by 0 bases, leaving 8 bases between them. CDR3 size: 15 residues. CDR3 loop: CASSQLFSGANVLTF. The CDR3 DNA reads TGTGCCAGCAGCCAACTATTCTCTGGGGCCAACGTCCTGACTTTC.

This sequence joins TRBV11-2 and TRBJ2-2, with TRBD1 as a possible D gene (5 bases). Germline V lookup: CDR1 SGHAT, CDR2 FQNNGV. The CDR3 contains 11 residues. V dropped 7 bases and J dropped 8 bases, with 8 bases sitting between them. CDR3 coding DNA: TGTGCCAGCACCAGGGTGGGGGAGCTGTTTTTT. Protein sequence: CASTRVGELFF.

V usage is TRBV6-1 and J usage is TRBJ2-3; 10 bases agree with TRBD2. Germline V gives CDR1 MNHNS, CDR2 SASEGT. The CDR3 runs 17 residues. The V segment lost 0 bases and the J segment 0 bases; nucleotides outside the gene matches: 3. CDR3: CASSEAVAGGSTDTQYF. CDR3 in DNA: TGTGCCAGCAGTGAAGCCGTAGCGGGGGGTAGCACAGATACGCAGTATTTT.

The genes are TRBV7-2 and TRBJ1-1; a weak D match, TRBD1 (5 bases). CDR1 is SGHTA and CDR2 is FQGNSA in the germline V gene. The CDR3 is made up of 12 amino acids. The germline V and J ends were trimmed by 4 bases and 10 bases, with 13 bases remaining between them. The CDR3 loop is CASSYEGLRAFF. DNA of the CDR3: TGTGCCAGCAGCTATGAGGGGTTGAGAGCTTTCTTT.

This chain links TRBV7-8 with TRBJ2-7; D assignment may be TRBD1 or TRBD2 (6 bases each). CDR3 length equals 18 residues. V was trimmed by 8 bases and J by 6 bases, leaving 32 bases between them. CDR1 and CDR2 from the germline V gene are SGHVS and FQNEAQ. The DNA for the CDR3 is TGTGCCAGCGCCGAGAGAGGGGGGCTCCAGGTCTGGTACGGCGAGCAGTACTTC. Its protein product is CASAERGGLQVWYGEQYF.

The chain links TRBV11-2 to TRBJ2-2, with 12 positions matching TRBD2. The CDR3 contains 17 residues. V lost 1 base to trimming and J lost 5 bases; unmatched junction nucleotides: 5. Germline CDR1 and CDR2: SGHAT and FQNNGV. This CDR3 is CASSLVRLAGETGELFF. CDR3 coding DNA: TGTGCCAGCAGCTTAGTTCGACTAGCGGGAGAAACCGGGGAGCTGTTTTTT.

This chain links TRBV27 with TRBJ2-5; 9 nucleotides agree with TRBD2. With 0 bases clipped from V and 1 base from J, the junction kept 3 bases outside the gene matches. From germline, CDR1 is MNHEY and CDR2 SMNVEV (reference sequence). CDR3 length: 16 amino acids. This chain's CDR3 is CASSLSPSGIQETQYF. The DNA of the CDR3 is TGTGCCAGCAGTTTATCCCCTAGCGGGATCCAAGAGACCCAGTACTTC.

Concerning this clone itself: Additional DNA sequences in this sample encode the identical CDR3. DNA of the CDR3: TGTGCCAGCAGCTTGACACAGGGGGATAACGAGCAGTACTTC. The encoded protein is CASSLTQGDNEQYF. The V and J genes are TRBV7-9 and TRBJ2-7; 8 bases map to TRBD1. With V trimmed by 3 bases and J by 5 bases, 6 bases remained unmatched. Germline values: CDR1 SEHNR, CDR2 FQNEAQ (reference sequence). The CDR3 covers 14 residues.

The chain recombines TRBV4-1 with TRBJ1-6; 10 positions agree with TRBD1. Germline values: CDR1 MGHRA, CDR2 YSYEKL. The CDR3 contains 15 residues. Trimming at V came to 0 bases and at J to 10 bases, leaving 3 bases not matched to a gene. CDR3 sequence reads: CASSQDDRGLSPLHF. Here the CDR3 DNA reads TGCGCCAGCAGCCAAGATGACAGGGGGCTCTCACCCCTCCACTTT.

The genes are TRBV5-6 and TRBJ1-2, with 7 bases lining up with TRBD1. Trimming at V came to 2 bases and at J to 0 bases, leaving 1 base not matched to a gene. The CDR3 runs to 14 residues. Germline-derived CDR1 and CDR2 are SGHDT and YYEEEE. CDR3 DNA sequence: TGTGCCAGCAGCTTTGGGACAGCTAACTATGGCTACACCTTC. Translated: CASSFGTANYGYTF.

The gene calls are TRBV5-1 and TRBJ2-7; D is unresolved. CDR1 and CDR2 (germline): SGHRS, YFSETQ. This CDR3 contains 12 residues. The germline V and J ends were trimmed by 4 bases and 4 bases, with 9 bases remaining between them. DNA of the CDR3: TGCGCCAGCAGCCCAGATCTGTACGAGCAGTACTTC. The encoded protein is CASSPDLYEQYF.

The J gene is TRBJ1-5, the V gene TRBV6-5; tentatively, D is TRBD1 (6 bases). The germline V and J ends were trimmed by 6 bases and 1 base, with 13 bases remaining between them. Germline CDR1 is MNHEY and CDR2 is SVGAGI. The CDR3 totals 15 residues. The CDR3 here is CASRTDRFSNQPQHF. The CDR3 DNA reads TGTGCCAGCAGAACCGACAGGTTCAGCAATCAGCCCCAGCATTTT.

This clone was recorded once. Distinct nucleotide sequences in the sample also encode this CDR3. CDR3 amino acids: CASSLLGPLSSYEQYF. The CDR3 DNA reads TGTGCCAGCAGTTTACTGGGTCCTCTAAGCTCCTACGAGCAGTACTTC. The chain is built from TRBV27 and TRBJ2-7, with no clear D. The CDR3 sequence is 16 residues long. Trimming cost V 2 bases and J 0 bases, with 14 bases left between them. The germline gives CDR1 MNHEY, CDR2 SMNVEV (reference sequence).

The chain carries TRBV6-1 and TRBJ2-7; 10 bases are shared with TRBD1. Trimming cost V 6 bases and J 5 bases; bases outside gene matches: 10. Germline assignment: CDR1 MNHNS and CDR2 SASEGT. There are 15 residues in the CDR3. The chain's CDR3 is CASSLVPGQGNEQYF. The CDR3 region has the DNA TGTGCCAGCAGCTTGGTTCCGGGACAGGGGAACGAGCAGTACTTC.

The chain carries TRBV4-2 and TRBJ2-3; D might be TRBD2 (5 bases). Trimming took 0 bases from V and 2 from J, leaving 15 bases between them. CDR1 and CDR2 from the germline V gene are LGHNA and YNFKEQ. This CDR3 comprises 17 residues. The CDR3 sequence is CASSQDGPGGITDTQYF. CDR3 bases: TGTGCCAGCAGCCAAGATGGCCCCGGAGGAATCACAGATACGCAGTATTTT.

This chain joins TRBV11-2 and TRBJ2-7; the D is unclear. CDR3 size: 11 residues. Germline assignment: CDR1 SGHAT and CDR2 FQNNGV. Trimming removed 3 bases from V and 6 bases from J, with 6 bases in between. The DNA for the CDR3 is TGTGCCAGCAGCTTTTCGGGCGAGCAGTACTTC. Amino acid sequence: CASSFSGEQYF. The full variable domain, completed using reference TRBV11-2 and TRBJ2-7, is EAGVAQSPRYKIIEKRQSVAFWCNPISGHATLYWYQQILGQGPKLLIQFQNNGVVDDSQLPKDRFSAERLKGVDSTLKIQPAKLEDSAVYLCASSFSGEQYFGPGTRLTVT.

The chain recombines TRBV7-2 with TRBJ1-2; tentatively, D is TRBD1 (6 bases). V was cut by 5 bases and J by 5 bases, with 12 bases left in between. CDR1 is SGHTA, CDR2 FQGNSA, per germline. This CDR3 region has 13 residues. CDR3 protein: CASSPKGGYGYTF. The CDR3 DNA follows: TGTGCCAGCAGCCCCAAAGGGGGATATGGCTACACCTTC.

The V and J genes are TRBV5-6 and TRBJ2-5, with no clear D. The CDR3 has 14 amino acids. Trimming took 2 bases from V and 0 from J, leaving 8 bases between them. The germline V gene encodes CDR1 SGHDT and CDR2 YYEEEE. CDR3 residues: CASSLGQYQETQYF. The CDR3 region has the DNA TGTGCCAGCAGCTTAGGGCAGTACCAAGAGACCCAGTACTTC.